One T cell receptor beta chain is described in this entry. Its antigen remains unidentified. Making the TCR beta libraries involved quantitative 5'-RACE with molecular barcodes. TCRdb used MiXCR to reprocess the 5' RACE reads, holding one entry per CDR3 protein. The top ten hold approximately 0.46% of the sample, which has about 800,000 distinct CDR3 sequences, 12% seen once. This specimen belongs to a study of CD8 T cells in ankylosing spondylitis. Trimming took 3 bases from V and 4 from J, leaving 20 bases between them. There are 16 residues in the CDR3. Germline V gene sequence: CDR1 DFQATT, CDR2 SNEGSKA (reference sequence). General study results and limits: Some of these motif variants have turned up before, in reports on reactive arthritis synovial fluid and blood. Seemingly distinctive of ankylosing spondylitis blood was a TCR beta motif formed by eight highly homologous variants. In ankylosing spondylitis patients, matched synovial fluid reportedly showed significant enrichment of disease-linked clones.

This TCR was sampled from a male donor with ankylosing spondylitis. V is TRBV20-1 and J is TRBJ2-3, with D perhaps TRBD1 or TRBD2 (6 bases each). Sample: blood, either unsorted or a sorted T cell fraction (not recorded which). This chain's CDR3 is CSARQLGGAAPDTQYF. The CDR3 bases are TGCAGTGCTAGGCAACTGGGGGGCGCGGCCCCAGATACGCAGTATTTT.